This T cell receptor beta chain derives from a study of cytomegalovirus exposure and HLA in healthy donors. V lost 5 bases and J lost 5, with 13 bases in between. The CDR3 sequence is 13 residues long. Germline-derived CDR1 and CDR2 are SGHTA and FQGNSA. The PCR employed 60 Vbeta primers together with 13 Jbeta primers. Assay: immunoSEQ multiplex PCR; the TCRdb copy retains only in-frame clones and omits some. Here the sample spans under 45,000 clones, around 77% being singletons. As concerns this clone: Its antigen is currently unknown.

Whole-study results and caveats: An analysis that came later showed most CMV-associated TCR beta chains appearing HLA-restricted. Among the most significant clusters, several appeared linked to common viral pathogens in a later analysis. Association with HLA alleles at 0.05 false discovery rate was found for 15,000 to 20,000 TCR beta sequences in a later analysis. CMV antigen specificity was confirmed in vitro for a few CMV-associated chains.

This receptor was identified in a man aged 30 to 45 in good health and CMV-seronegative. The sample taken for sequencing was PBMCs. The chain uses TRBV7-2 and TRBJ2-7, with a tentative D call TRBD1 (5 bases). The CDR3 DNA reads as TGTGCCAGCAGCCCCAGACCCAGGGACGAGCAGTACTTC. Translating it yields CASSPRPRDEQYF.